This T cell receptor beta chain was recovered during a study of OX40 agonist ivuxolimab in advanced cancers. Repertoires were generated with immunoSEQ multiplex PCR, while TCRdb's copy carries only in-frame clones and drops some. The table shows roughly 34,000 clones, with approximately 89% occurring only once. Germline CDR1 is SGHAT and CDR2 is FQNNGV. The ends were cut back, 1 base at V and 11 bases at J, with 27 bases in the middle. The CDR3 extends over 18 amino acids. This TCR came from an adult with an advanced solid tumor such as melanoma, head and neck, liver or kidney cancer. Sample: CD4+ or CD8+ T cells sorted from blood, taken in a trial of the OX40 agonist ivuxolimab. The gene calls are TRBV11-2 and TRBJ2-1, with D possibly TRBD1 on 6 matching bases. DNA of the CDR3: TGTGCCAGCAGCTTAGCTGGCGGCGCGAGATTTAGTGGGGGCCAGCAGTTCTTC. This gives the protein CASSLAGGARFSGGQQFF.